This T cell receptor beta chain was captured by sequencing in a study of cytomegalovirus exposure and HLA in healthy donors. Study-wide results and caveats: In a later analysis, TCR beta V- and J-gene trimming was associated with a missense DCLRE1C variant. In an earlier analysis, in around 590 donors, most V segments appeared productive either ~87% or ~30% of the time.

Germline lookup yields CDR1 SGHRS and CDR2 YFSETQ. The CDR3 extends over 19 amino acids. Germline trimming cut 3 bases from V and 0 bases from J; bases unmatched to any gene: 11. PCR employed 60 Vbeta and 13 Jbeta primers. The method was immunoSEQ multiplex PCR; TCRdb's version includes in-frame clones alone and lacks a portion of them. The sample comprises 80,000 to 95,000 clones, roughly 81% of which are singletons, and around 5.6% rests with the top ten. Comments on this clone: Antigen unknown.

Sequencing was performed on PBMCs. J is TRBJ2-3 and V is TRBV5-1; 12 bases line up with TRBD2. The receptor was isolated from a young woman in good health and CMV-seropositive. The CDR3 DNA reads as TGCGCCAGCAGCTCGACTAAACTAGCGGGGGGCTTTAGCACAGATACGCAGTATTTT. It encodes CASSSTKLAGGFSTDTQYF.